A selection of T cell receptor beta chains follows, all from one sample in a study of T cell responses to AZD1222 COVID-19 vaccine. Repertoires were generated with immunoSEQ multiplex PCR, while TCRdb's copy carries only in-frame clones and drops some. The sample lists about 160,000 clones, 92% occurring once. The sequencing here drew on peripheral blood, taken on day 0 of MenACWY control vaccination. The receptors derive from an adult in good health. CDR3s include the opening cysteine and the closing phenylalanine or tryptophan. Each record gives: CDR3 DNA, CDR3 protein, V gene, clone size, CDR3 length, J gene, D gene. The D gene is left open where the match is weak. The size entry is marked missing in some rows and otherwise reads once, few, many or a size class.

TGCAGCGTCGCCGAGGGGGGGCGAGGCTACACCTTC CSVAEGGRGYTF TRBV29-1 once 12 TRBJ1-2 NA
TGTGCCAGTAGCGTGGGACGGTCTCAAGATTCCGGCTACACCTTC CASSVGRSQDSGYTF TRBV19 NA 15 TRBJ1-2 NA
TGTGCCAGCGAGGGGGCGGAGGGCTACACCTTC CASEGAEGYTF TRBV6-5 NA 11 TRBJ1-2 TRBD1
TGTGCCAGCAGGAAGATACAGGGACAAGAGACCCAGTACTTC CASRKIQGQETQYF TRBV28 NA 14 TRBJ2-5 NA
TGTGCCAGCACTCCCCCCGGGACAGCGGCCTACGAGCAGTACTTC CASTPPGTAAYEQYF TRBV18 NA 15 TRBJ2-7 TRBD1
TGTGCCAGTAGTATAGGGACAGGGGGCTACGAGCAGTACTTC CASSIGTGGYEQYF TRBV19 NA 14 TRBJ2-7 TRBD1
TGTGCCAGTAGTTTTCTAACGGCGACGAATGAAAAACTGTTTTTT CASSFLTATNEKLFF TRBV19 NA 15 TRBJ1-4 NA
TGTGCCAGCATGAGTGGACTTTACACCGGGGAGCTGTTTTTT CASMSGLYTGELFF TRBV9 NA 14 TRBJ2-2 NA
TGTGCCAGCAGCCCCCGGATAGCGGGAGTATCGGAGACCCAGTACTTC CASSPRIAGVSETQYF TRBV7-2 NA 16 TRBJ2-5 TRBD2
TGCGCCTCCGCACCGGGGGGAACAGAGTACTACGAGCAGTACTTC CASAPGGTEYYEQYF TRBV5-1 NA 15 TRBJ2-7 TRBD2
TGTGCCTGGAGTGTAATCGGGGCTTCTCAGTCCCCCCTCCACTTT CAWSVIGASQSPLHF TRBV30 NA 15 TRBJ1-6 NA
TGCAGCGTTCGGGCTAGCGGGGGAGGCGGAGAGCAGTTCTTC CSVRASGGGGEQFF TRBV29-1 NA 14 TRBJ2-1 TRBD2
TGTGCCTGGAGTACACCCCTTCCCTTACAGGGAACGAGCAATCAGCCCCAGCATTTT CAWSTPLPLQGTSNQPQHF TRBV30 NA 19 TRBJ1-5 NA
TGTGCCACCAGTGTAGCAGATACGCAGTATTTT CATSVADTQYF TRBV24-1 NA 11 TRBJ2-3 NA
TGTGCCAGCAGTTACGGTGTCGGAAACACCATATATTTT CASSYGVGNTIYF TRBV6-6 NA 13 TRBJ1-3 NA
TGTGCCAGTAGTATAGTAACAGGGCTTAATGAAAAACTGTTTTTT CASSIVTGLNEKLFF TRBV19 NA 15 TRBJ1-4 NA
TGTGCCAGCAGTGAGATGTCAGGGGGTATTGAAAAACTGTTTTTT CASSEMSGGIEKLFF TRBV2 once 15 TRBJ1-4 TRBD1
TGTGCCAGCAGTGAAGGCCCTGGGGCGTACAATGAGCAGTTCTTC CASSEGPGAYNEQFF TRBV6-1 NA 15 TRBJ2-1 NA
TGTGCCAGCCATCAGGGCTCCAATCAGCCCCAGCATTTT CASHQGSNQPQHF TRBV6-5 once 13 TRBJ1-5 NA
TGCGCCAGCAGCTTTGGGACTATCGGATACGAGCAGTACTTC CASSFGTIGYEQYF TRBV5-1 NA 14 TRBJ2-7 TRBD2
TGTGCCAGCAGTGAAAACAGGGGTGAGAACACTGAAGCTTTCTTT CASSENRGENTEAFF TRBV2 NA 15 TRBJ1-1 TRBD1
TGTGCCAGCGGAGGGAGGGGTCAGCCCCAGCATTTT CASGGRGQPQHF TRBV9 few 12 TRBJ1-5 NA
TGTGCCAGTAGTATATCGGGGGCACTTTTGAACACTGAAGCTTTCTTT CASSISGALLNTEAFF TRBV19 NA 16 TRBJ1-1 NA
TGTGCCAGCAGCCAAACCGGGGTAACCTACGAGCAGTACTTC CASSQTGVTYEQYF TRBV14 NA 14 TRBJ2-7 NA
TGTGCCATCAGTGCTAGGAGGGGGGGGGCCGATCCTTTCTTT CAISARRGGADPFF TRBV10-3 NA 14 TRBJ1-1 NA
TGTGCCAGCTCACCCAGGGGGAGGGAGAGCGAGCAGTACTTC CASSPRGRESEQYF TRBV18 NA 14 TRBJ2-7 NA
TGTGCCATCAGGAGCGACAGGGGAAACACTGAAGCTTTCTTT CAIRSDRGNTEAFF TRBV10-3 NA 14 TRBJ1-1 TRBD1
TGCAGTGCTAGTATTGCCCAGGATCAGCCCCAGCATTTT CSASIAQDQPQHF TRBV20-1 NA 13 TRBJ1-5 NA
TGTGCCAGCAGCCGGACGACAGGGAGCGGAAACACCATATATTTT CASSRTTGSGNTIYF TRBV9 NA 15 TRBJ1-3 TRBD1
TGTGCCAGCAGTTACTCCGCAGGGGCAACTAACTATGGCTACACCTTC CASSYSAGATNYGYTF TRBV6-5 NA 16 TRBJ1-2 NA
TGTGCCAGCCAACCTAGCTCCTATAATTCACCCCTCCACTTT CASQPSSYNSPLHF TRBV6-5 NA 14 TRBJ1-6 NA
TGTGCCAGCAGTTTTCTAGGGAGGGCAGATACGCAGTATTTT CASSFLGRADTQYF TRBV28 NA 14 TRBJ2-3 TRBD2
TGTGCCACCAGTGTGTCTAGCAATCAGCCCCAGCATTTT CATSVSSNQPQHF TRBV24-1 NA 13 TRBJ1-5 NA
TGTGCCAGCCGAGCTTTCCAGCGGGGTCAGCCCCAGCATTTT CASRAFQRGQPQHF TRBV27 NA 14 TRBJ1-5 NA
TGTGCCAGCAGTCCCCTTGGGGGAGAGACCCAGTACTTC CASSPLGGETQYF TRBV27 NA 13 TRBJ2-5 NA
TGTGCCAGCAGCTTAGGTGCGGGAGTATCCACCGGGGAGCTGTTTTTT CASSLGAGVSTGELFF TRBV13 few 16 TRBJ2-2 TRBD2
TGCGCCAGCAGCCAAGCCACCCTGACAGGGGACCACGTAAACACCGGGGAGCTGTTTTTT CASSQATLTGDHVNTGELFF TRBV10-1 NA 20 TRBJ2-2 TRBD1
TGTGCCAGCAGCCCGGACGGCCTTGAGGGCTACACCTTC CASSPDGLEGYTF TRBV4-2 NA 13 TRBJ1-2 NA
TGCAGTGCTAGAGTGGGGGCGACCATATATTTT CSARVGATIYF TRBV20-1 once 11 TRBJ1-3 NA
TGTGCCAGCAGCAAAGAAACCAGGCACTATCAGCCCCAGCATTTT CASSKETRHYQPQHF TRBV21-1 NA 15 TRBJ1-5 NA
TGTGCCAGCAGCTTTGACCTCTACGAGCAGTACTTC CASSFDLYEQYF TRBV11-1 NA 12 TRBJ2-7 NA
TGTGCCAGCGCGCCTATCTTCCGCGGGAGCTCCTACAATGAGCAGTTCTTC CASAPIFRGSSYNEQFF TRBV27 NA 17 TRBJ2-1 TRBD2
TGTGCCAGCAGCCACCTTCAGGGAGGGGGCTACACCTTC CASSHLQGGGYTF TRBV12-3/TRBV12-4 NA 13 TRBJ1-2 NA
TGTGCCAGCAGTGGGGGAACTAGCGGGTCCAATGAGCAGTTCTTC CASSGGTSGSNEQFF TRBV6-4 NA 15 TRBJ2-1 TRBD2
TGTGCCAGCAGCGTAGGCTCTAGCGGATCCTACAATGAGCAGTTCTTC CASSVGSSGSYNEQFF TRBV9 NA 16 TRBJ2-1 TRBD2
TGTGCCAGCAGCCCATCGGGATCACCCCTCCACTTT CASSPSGSPLHF TRBV7-2 NA 12 TRBJ1-6 NA
TGTGCCGGAGGGGGGTCAAACAACAATGAGCAGTTCTTC CAGGGSNNNEQFF TRBV2 NA 13 TRBJ2-1 NA
TGTGCCAGCCGACAGGCCCTCTATGGCTACACCTTC CASRQALYGYTF TRBV28 NA 12 TRBJ1-2 NA
TGTGCCAGCAGCGTAGAGGGCAGTAATAATTCACCCCTCCACTTT CASSVEGSNNSPLHF TRBV9 NA 15 TRBJ1-6 NA
TGTGCCAGCAGCTTATCAGCGGGAGGGCCGTCAGATACGCAGTATTTT CASSLSAGGPSDTQYF TRBV7-2 NA 16 TRBJ2-3 TRBD2
TGTGCCAGCAGCCCGGGACAGGTGCCCCAGCATTTT CASSPGQVPQHF TRBV12-3/TRBV12-4 NA 12 TRBJ1-5 TRBD1
TGTGCCAGCAGCGTAGCGGGCGGCTATGGCTACACCTTC CASSVAGGYGYTF TRBV9 NA 13 TRBJ1-2 NA
TGTGCCAGCAGTGACCCCGGGACTAGCGGGAGGAAGATTGAGCAGTTCTTC CASSDPGTSGRKIEQFF TRBV6-4 NA 17 TRBJ2-1 TRBD2